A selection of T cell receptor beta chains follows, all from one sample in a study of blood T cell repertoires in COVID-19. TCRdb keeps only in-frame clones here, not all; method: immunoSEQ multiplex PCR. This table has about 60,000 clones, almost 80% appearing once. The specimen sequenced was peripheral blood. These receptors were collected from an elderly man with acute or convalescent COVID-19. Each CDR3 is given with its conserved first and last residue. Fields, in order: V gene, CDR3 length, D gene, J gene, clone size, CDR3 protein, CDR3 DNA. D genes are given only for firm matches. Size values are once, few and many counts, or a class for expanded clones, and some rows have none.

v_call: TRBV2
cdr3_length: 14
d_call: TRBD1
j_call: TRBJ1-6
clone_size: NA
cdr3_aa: CASSEDRGRSPLHF
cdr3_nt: TGTGCCAGCAGCGAGGACAGGGGAAGATCACCCCTCCACTTT

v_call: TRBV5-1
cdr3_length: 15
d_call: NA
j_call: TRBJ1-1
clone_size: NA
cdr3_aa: CASSLVVGMNTEAFF
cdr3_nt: TGCGCCAGCAGCTTGGTCGTGGGCATGAACACTGAAGCTTTCTTT

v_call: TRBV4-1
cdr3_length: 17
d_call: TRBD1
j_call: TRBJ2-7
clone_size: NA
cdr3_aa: CASSQWAGTGGSYEQYF
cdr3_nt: TGCGCCAGCAGCCAATGGGCCGGGACAGGGGGTTCCTACGAGCAGTACTTC

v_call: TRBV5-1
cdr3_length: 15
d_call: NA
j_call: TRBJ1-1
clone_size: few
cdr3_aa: CASSSIGALNTEAFF
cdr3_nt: TGCGCCAGCAGCTCAATAGGGGCCCTGAACACTGAAGCTTTCTTT

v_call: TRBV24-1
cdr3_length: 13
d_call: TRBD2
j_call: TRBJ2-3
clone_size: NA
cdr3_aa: CATSTGGTDTQYF
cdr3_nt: TGTGCCACCAGTACGGGGGGGACAGATACGCAGTATTTT

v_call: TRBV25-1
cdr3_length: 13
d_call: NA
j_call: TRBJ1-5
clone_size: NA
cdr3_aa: CASSDRSNQPQHF
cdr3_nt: TGTGCCAGCAGTGACAGGAGCAATCAGCCCCAGCATTTT

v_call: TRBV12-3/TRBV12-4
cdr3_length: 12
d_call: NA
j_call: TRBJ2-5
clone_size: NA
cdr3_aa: CASSLVRETQYF
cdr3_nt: TGTGCCAGCAGTTTAGTGCGCGAGACCCAGTACTTC

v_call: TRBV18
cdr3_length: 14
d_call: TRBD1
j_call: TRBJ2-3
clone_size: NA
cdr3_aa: CASSRTGGTDTQYF
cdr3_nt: TGTGCCAGCTCCCGGACAGGGGGCACAGATACGCAGTATTTT

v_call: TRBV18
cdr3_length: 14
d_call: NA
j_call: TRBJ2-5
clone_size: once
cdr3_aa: CASSPLRGGETQYF
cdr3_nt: TGTGCCAGCTCACCACTAAGGGGTGGAGAGACCCAGTACTTC

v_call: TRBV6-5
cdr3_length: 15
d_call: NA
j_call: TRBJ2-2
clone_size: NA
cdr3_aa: CASSPSSANTGELFF
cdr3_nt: TGTGCCAGCAGTCCATCTAGCGCGAACACCGGGGAGCTGTTTTTT

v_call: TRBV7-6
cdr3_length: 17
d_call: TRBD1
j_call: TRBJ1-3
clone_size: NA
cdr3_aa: CASSPTGTGAGGNTIYF
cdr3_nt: TGTGCCAGCAGCCCCACCGGGACAGGGGCTGGGGGAAACACCATATATTTT

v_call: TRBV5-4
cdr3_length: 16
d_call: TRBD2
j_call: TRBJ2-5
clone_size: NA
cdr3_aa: CASSLGLAGAQETQYF
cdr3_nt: TGTGCCAGCAGTTTAGGACTAGCGGGGGCCCAAGAGACCCAGTACTTC

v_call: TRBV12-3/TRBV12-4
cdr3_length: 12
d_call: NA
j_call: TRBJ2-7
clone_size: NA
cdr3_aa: CASSLVRYEQYF
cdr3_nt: TGTGCCAGCAGTTTAGTTCGGTACGAGCAGTACTTC

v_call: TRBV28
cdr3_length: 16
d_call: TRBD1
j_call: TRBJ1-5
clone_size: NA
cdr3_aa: CASSLLQGADSQPQHF
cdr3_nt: TGTGCCAGCAGTTTACTGCAGGGGGCGGATAGCCAGCCCCAGCATTTT

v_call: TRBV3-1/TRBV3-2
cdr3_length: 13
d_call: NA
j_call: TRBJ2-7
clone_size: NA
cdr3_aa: CASSQVIGFEQYF
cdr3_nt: TGTGCCAGCAGCCAAGTAATTGGCTTCGAGCAGTACTTC

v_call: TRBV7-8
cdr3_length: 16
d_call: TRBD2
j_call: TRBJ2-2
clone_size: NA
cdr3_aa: CASSLRTSGGTGELFF
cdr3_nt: TGTGCCAGCAGCTTACGAACTAGCGGGGGAACCGGGGAGCTGTTTTTT

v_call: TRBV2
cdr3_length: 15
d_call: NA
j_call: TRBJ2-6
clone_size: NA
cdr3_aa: CASSLGQSGANVLTF
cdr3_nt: TGTGCCAGCAGTCTTGGACAGTCTGGGGCCAACGTCCTGACTTTC

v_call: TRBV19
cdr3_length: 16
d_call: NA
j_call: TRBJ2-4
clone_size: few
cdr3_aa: CASSTGQPVWGNIQYF
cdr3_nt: TGTGCCAGTAGTACTGGACAGCCTGTTTGGGGAAACATTCAGTACTTC

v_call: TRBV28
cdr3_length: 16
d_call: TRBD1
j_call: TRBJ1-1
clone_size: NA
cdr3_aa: CASRDRGRGVGAEAFF
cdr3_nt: TGTGCCAGCAGGGACAGGGGGCGCGGGGTTGGGGCTGAAGCTTTCTTT

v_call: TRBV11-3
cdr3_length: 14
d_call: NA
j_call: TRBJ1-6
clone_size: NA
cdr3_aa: CASSSRGGFSPLHF
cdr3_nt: TGTGCCAGCAGCTCGAGGGGAGGGTTCTCACCCCTCCACTTT

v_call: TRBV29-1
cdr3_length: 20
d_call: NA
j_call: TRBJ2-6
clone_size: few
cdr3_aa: CSVEDRGGGTPSSGANVLTF
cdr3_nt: TGCAGCGTTGAAGATCGAGGGGGCGGGACACCGAGCTCTGGGGCCAACGTCCTGACTTTC

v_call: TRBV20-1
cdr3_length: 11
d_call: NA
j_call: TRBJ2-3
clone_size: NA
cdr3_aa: CSAFQIDTQYF
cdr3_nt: TGCAGTGCTTTTCAAATAGATACGCAGTATTTT

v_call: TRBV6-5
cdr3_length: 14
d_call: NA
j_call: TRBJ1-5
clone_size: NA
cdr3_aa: CASRVDISNQPQHF
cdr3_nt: TGTGCCAGCAGGGTAGACATTAGCAATCAGCCCCAGCATTTT

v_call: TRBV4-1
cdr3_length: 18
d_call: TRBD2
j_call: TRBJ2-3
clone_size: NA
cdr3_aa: CASSQGGGGGRMADTQYF
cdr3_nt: TGCGCCAGCAGCCAAGGGGGAGGCGGCGGGAGGATGGCAGATACGCAGTATTTT

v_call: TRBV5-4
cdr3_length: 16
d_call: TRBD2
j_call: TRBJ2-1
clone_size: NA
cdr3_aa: CASSTSSGGFYNEQFF
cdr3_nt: TGTGCCAGCAGCACCTCTAGCGGGGGGTTTTACAATGAGCAGTTCTTC

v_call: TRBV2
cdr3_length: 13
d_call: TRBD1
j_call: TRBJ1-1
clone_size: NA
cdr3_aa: CASRADRGAEAFF
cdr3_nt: TGTGCCAGCAGGGCCGACAGGGGAGCTGAAGCTTTCTTT

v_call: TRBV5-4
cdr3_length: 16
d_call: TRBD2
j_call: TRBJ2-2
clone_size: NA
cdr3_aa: CASSLRLAGSTGELFF
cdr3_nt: TGTGCCAGCAGCCTCCGACTAGCGGGGAGCACCGGGGAGCTGTTTTTT

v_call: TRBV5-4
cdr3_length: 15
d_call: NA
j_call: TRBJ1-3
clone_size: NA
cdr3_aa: CASSLNAGRGNTIYF
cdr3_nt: TGTGCCAGCAGCTTGAACGCTGGGCGTGGAAACACCATATATTTT

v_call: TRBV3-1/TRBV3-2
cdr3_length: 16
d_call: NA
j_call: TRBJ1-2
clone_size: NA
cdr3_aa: CARSTLSQTDNYGYTF
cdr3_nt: TGTGCCAGATCTACACTCTCACAGACGGATAACTATGGCTACACCTTC

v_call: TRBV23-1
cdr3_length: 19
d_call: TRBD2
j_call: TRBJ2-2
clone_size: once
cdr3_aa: CASSQSRLAGFPNTGELFF
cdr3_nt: TGCGCCAGCAGTCAATCCCGGCTAGCGGGGTTCCCGAACACCGGGGAGCTGTTTTTT

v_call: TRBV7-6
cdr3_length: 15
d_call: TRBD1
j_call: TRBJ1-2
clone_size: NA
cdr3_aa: CASSSGTGRNYGYTF
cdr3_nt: TGTGCCAGCAGCTCCGGGACAGGAAGAAACTATGGCTACACCTTC

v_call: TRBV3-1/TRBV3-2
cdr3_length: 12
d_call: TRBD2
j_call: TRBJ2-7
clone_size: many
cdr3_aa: CASSHRGGEQYF
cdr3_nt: TGTGCCAGCAGCCATCGCGGGGGGGAGCAGTACTTC

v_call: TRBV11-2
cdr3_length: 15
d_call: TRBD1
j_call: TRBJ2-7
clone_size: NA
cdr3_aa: CASSLVRQGASEQYF
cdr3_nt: TGTGCCAGCAGCTTAGTGCGTCAGGGGGCTTCCGAGCAGTACTTC

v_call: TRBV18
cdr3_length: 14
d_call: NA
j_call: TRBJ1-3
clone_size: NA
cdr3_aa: CASSPPAGGNTIYF
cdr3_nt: TGTGCCAGCTCACCACCGGCAGGTGGAAACACCATATATTTT

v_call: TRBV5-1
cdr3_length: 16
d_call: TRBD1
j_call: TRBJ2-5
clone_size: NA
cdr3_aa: CASSLVPGQGGETQYF
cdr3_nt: TGCGCCAGCAGCTTGGTACCAGGACAGGGCGGGGAGACCCAGTACTTC

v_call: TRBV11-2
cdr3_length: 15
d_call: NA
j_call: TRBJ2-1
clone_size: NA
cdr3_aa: CASSLEGTPYNEQFF
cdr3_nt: TGTGCCAGCAGCTTAGAAGGGACACCATACAATGAGCAGTTCTTC

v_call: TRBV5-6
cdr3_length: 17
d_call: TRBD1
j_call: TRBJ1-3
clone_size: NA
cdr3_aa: CASSPHSRDREFSTIYF
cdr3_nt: TGTGCCAGCAGCCCCCACTCGCGCGACAGGGAGTTCAGCACCATATATTTT

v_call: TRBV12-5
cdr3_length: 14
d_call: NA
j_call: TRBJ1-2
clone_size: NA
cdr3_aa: CASGLVAQDYGYTF
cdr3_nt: TGTGCTAGTGGTTTGGTAGCACAGGACTATGGCTACACCTTC

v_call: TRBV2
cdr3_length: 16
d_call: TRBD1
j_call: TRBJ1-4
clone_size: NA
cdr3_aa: CAGTPTGVTTNEKLFF
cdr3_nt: TGTGCCGGAACTCCGACAGGGGTGACAACTAATGAAAAACTGTTTTTT

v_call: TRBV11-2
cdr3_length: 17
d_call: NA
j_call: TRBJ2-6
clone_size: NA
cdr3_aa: CASSPRGPLSGANVLTF
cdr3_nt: TGTGCCAGCAGCCCCAGGGGACCCCTCTCTGGGGCCAACGTCCTGACTTTC

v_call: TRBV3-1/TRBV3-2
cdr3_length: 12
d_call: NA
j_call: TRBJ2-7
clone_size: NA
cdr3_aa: CASSQQTGHPYF
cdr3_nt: TGTGCCAGCAGCCAACAAACAGGGCACCCGTACTTC

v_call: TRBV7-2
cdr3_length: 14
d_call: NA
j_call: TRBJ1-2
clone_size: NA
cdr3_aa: CASSLVGGPAGYTF
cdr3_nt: TGTGCCAGCAGCTTAGTTGGGGGCCCAGCTGGCTACACCTTC

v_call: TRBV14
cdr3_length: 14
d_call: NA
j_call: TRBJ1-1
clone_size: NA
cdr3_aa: CASSRRGGGTEAFF
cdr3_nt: TGTGCCAGCAGCCGACGGGGGGGTGGGACTGAAGCTTTCTTT

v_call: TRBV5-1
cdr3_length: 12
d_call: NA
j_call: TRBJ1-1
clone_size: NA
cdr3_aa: CASSLTGTEAFF
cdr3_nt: TGCGCCAGCAGCTTGACAGGGACTGAAGCTTTCTTT

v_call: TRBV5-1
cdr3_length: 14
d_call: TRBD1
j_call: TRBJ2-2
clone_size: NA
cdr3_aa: CASRPGGNTGELFF
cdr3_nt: TGCGCCAGCCGCCCAGGGGGCAACACCGGGGAGCTGTTTTTT

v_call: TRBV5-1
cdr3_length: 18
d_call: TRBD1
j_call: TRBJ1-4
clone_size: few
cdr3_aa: CASSSHYPGTETHEKLFF
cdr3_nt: TGCGCCAGCAGCTCACACTACCCAGGGACAGAAACTCATGAAAAACTGTTTTTT

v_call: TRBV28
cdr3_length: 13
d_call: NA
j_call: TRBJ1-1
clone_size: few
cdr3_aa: CASSLQGNTEAFF
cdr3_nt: TGTGCCAGCAGTCTCCAGGGAAACACTGAAGCTTTCTTT

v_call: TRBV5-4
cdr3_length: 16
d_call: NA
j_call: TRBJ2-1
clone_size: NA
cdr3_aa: CASSPGERSLYNEQFF
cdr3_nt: TGTGCCAGCAGCCCGGGAGAGCGGTCTTTATACAATGAGCAGTTCTTC

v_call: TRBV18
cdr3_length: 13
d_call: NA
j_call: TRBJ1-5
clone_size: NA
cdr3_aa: CASSPGPNQPQHF
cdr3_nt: TGTGCCAGCTCACCAGGGCCAAATCAGCCCCAGCATTTT

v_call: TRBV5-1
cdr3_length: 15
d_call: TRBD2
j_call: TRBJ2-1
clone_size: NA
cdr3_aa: CASSLAERGYNEQFF
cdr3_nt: TGCGCCAGCAGCTTGGCCGAGCGGGGTTACAATGAGCAGTTCTTC

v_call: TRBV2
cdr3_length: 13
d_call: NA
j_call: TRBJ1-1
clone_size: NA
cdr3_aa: CASSEQGGTEAFF
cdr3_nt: TGTGCCAGCAGTGAACAAGGGGGAACTGAAGCTTTCTTT

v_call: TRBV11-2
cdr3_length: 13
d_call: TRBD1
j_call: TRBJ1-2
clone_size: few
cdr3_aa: CASSVDRARGYTF
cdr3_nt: TGTGCCAGCAGCGTGGACAGGGCGAGGGGCTACACCTTC

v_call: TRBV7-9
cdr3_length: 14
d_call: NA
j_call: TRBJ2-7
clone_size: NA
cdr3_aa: CASSLIGGQGEQYF
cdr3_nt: TGTGCCAGCAGCCTAATTGGGGGCCAGGGCGAGCAGTACTTC

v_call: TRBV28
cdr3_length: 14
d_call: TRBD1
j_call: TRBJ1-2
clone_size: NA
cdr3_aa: CASSLTDRGGGYTF
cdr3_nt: TGTGCCAGCAGTTTAACTGACAGGGGGGGTGGCTACACCTTC

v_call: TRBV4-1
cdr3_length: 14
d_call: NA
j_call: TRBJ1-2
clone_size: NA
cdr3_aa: CASSQGTGNYGYTF
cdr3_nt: TGCGCCAGCAGCCAAGGGACGGGGAACTATGGCTACACCTTC

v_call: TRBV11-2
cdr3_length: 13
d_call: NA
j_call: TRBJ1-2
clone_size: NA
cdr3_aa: CASSFGRAWGYTF
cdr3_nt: TGTGCCAGCAGCTTTGGGAGGGCGTGGGGCTACACCTTC

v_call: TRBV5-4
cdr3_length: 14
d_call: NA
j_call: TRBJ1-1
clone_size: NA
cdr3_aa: CASSSQGLNTEAFF
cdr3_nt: TGTGCCAGCAGCTCTCAGGGGTTGAACACTGAAGCTTTCTTT

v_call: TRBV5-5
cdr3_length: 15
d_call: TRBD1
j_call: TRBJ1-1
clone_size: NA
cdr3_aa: CASSLVGDRGTEAFF
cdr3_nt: TGTGCCAGCAGCTTGGTCGGGGACAGGGGGACTGAAGCTTTCTTT

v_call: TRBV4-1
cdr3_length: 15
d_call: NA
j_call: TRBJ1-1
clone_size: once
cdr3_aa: CASSPTILRGTEAFF
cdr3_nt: TGCGCCAGCAGCCCAACCATCCTTAGGGGGACTGAAGCTTTCTTT

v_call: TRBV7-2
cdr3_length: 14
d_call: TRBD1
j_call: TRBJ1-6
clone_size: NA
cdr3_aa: CASTSGTGDSPLHF
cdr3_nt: TGTGCCAGCACCTCCGGGACAGGGGACTCACCCCTCCACTTT